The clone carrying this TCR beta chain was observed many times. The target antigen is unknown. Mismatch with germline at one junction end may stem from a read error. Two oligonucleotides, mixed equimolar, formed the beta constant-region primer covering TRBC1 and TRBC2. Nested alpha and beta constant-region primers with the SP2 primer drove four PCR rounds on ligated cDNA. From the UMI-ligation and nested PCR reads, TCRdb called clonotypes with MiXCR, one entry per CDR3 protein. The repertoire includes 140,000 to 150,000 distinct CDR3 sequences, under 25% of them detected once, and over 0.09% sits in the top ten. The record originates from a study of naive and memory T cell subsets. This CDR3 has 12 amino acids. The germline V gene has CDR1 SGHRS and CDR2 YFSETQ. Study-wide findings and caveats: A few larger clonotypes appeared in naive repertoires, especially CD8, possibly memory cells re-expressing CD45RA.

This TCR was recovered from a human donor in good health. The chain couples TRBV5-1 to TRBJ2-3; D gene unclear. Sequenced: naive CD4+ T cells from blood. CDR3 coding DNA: TGTGCCAGCTCATCCGGCACAGATACGCAGTATTTT. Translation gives CASSSGTDTQYF.